The T cell receptor (beta chain) described here comes from a study of blood T cell repertoires in COVID-19. Across the whole study: Nucleic acid was either cDNA or gDNA, and it came from T cells, B-cell-depleted T cells, or PBMCs.

Methods used by the authors: Researchers report that nucleated cell counts were estimated from reference gene primer amplification. Sequenced by immunoSEQ multiplex PCR; TCRdb stores in-frame clones only, minus some. V and J calls and clone size are as listed in that table; D and trimming were resolved from the DNA. Of some 270,000 clones in the sample, roughly four fifths were seen once. Assignments of participants to cohorts depended upon their own reported clinical history. This clone has a handful of counts. Trimming took 2 bases from V and 5 from J, leaving 10 bases between them. Germline CDR1 and CDR2: MDHEN and SYDVKM. This CDR3 contains 14 residues.

The sequence was obtained from a man aged 50 or older who had recovered from COVID-19. The sequenced sample was PBMCs or T cells enriched from blood (not recorded which). The V call is TRBV28, the J call TRBJ1-5; no firm D call. The CDR3: CASSLRPPYQPQHF. In DNA form, the CDR3 reads TGTGCCAGCAGTTTACGTCCCCCCTATCAGCCCCAGCATTTT.